This T cell receptor beta chain was retrieved from a study of shared clonotypes between healthy human individuals. The table came from immunoSEQ multiplex PCR; TCRdb's copy has only in-frame clones and leaves some out. This table has 1.6 million or so clones, roughly 98.5% appearing once. The CDR3 is 14 residues long. CDR1 is MNHEY and CDR2 is SVGAGI in the germline V gene. Trimming removed 6 bases at V and 3 bases at J, with 15 bases between. This chain links TRBV6-5 with TRBJ2-7; tentative D call: TRBD2 (5 bases). This clonotype was sampled from a man under 40 in good health. Sequencing input: naive CD4+ T cells sorted from blood. Subset reported: CD45RA+ positively selected. CDR3 sequence: CASSPAAGHYEQYF. CDR3 coding DNA: TGTGCCAGCAGCCCCGCCGCGGGCCACTACGAGCAGTACTTC.